This T cell receptor beta chain stems from a study of control samples from healthy donors and cancer patients. TCRdb's table, derived via immunoSEQ multiplex PCR, lists solely in-frame clones and lacks some. The sample consists of 170,000 or so clones, about 91% of them appearing once. V lost 1 base to trimming and J lost 6 bases, with 9 bases between them. CDR1 is SGHTA, CDR2 FQGNSA, per germline. The CDR3 is 13 amino acids. The chain couples TRBV7-2 to TRBJ2-5; D is unresolved. The TCR sequence derives from a woman aged 40 to 55 in good health. Sequenced sample: blood. The DNA of the CDR3 is TGTGCCAGCAGCTTAGTTAAGTTTCAGACCCAGTACTTC. Translated, it gives CASSLVKFQTQYF.